These 17 T cell receptor beta chains originate from one sample sequenced in a study of T cell changes during pregnancy in multiple sclerosis. Only in-frame clones appear in the TCRdb table, and some are missing; sequencing was by immunoSEQ multiplex PCR. Altogether 60,000 to 75,000 clones are present, just under 95% being singletons, with the ten largest covering just under 2%. Specimen: peripheral blood, collected in the second trimester of pregnancy. The receptors here all came from a female donor with multiple sclerosis, enrolled in a pregnancy study.

V and J are TRBV5-6 and TRBJ2-2; 9 bases agree with TRBD1. Unmatched junction bases numbered 4, after V lost 5 bases and J lost 8 bases. The germline V gene has CDR1 SGHDT and CDR2 YYEEEE. The CDR3 runs 13 residues. The DNA for the CDR3 is TGTGCCAGCAGATGGACAGGGGCTGGGGAGCTGTTTTTT. Translated: CASRWTGAGELFF.

This chain joins TRBV6-5 and TRBJ1-1, with D uncertain. The V gene's germline CDR1 is MNHEY and CDR2 SVGAGI. V was trimmed by 4 bases and J by 1 base, leaving 7 bases between them. The CDR3 is 13 amino acids. The CDR3 DNA reads TGTGCCAGCAGTTTTTTCTGGAACACTGAAGCTTTCTTT. Protein sequence: CASSFFWNTEAFF.

The J gene is TRBJ2-7, the V gene TRBV6-1; 7 bases map to TRBD1. This CDR3 has 14 amino acids. Germline V lookup: CDR1 MNHNS, CDR2 SASEGT. The V gene end was trimmed by 6 bases and the J gene end by 9 bases; junction bases not matched to a gene: 14. The CDR3 reads CASSLNDRESAQYF. CDR3 nucleotide sequence: TGTGCCAGCAGCCTAAATGACAGGGAGTCAGCGCAGTACTTC.

The chain links TRBV6-1 to TRBJ2-4; 9 bases are shared with TRBD1. This CDR3 has 18 amino acids. V lost 4 bases, J lost 3 bases, and 13 bases stayed unmatched. Germline V gene data show CDR1 as MNHNS and CDR2 as SASEGT. The CDR3 loop reads CASSGGLDRGYGKNIQYF. The CDR3 nucleotides read TGTGCCAGCAGTGGGGGGTTGGACAGGGGATATGGCAAAAACATTCAGTACTTC.

The chain is built from TRBV7-8 and TRBJ1-5; a possible D gene is TRBD1 (5 bases). V gave up 1 base and J gave up 4 bases, with 8 bases separating them. The CDR3 totals 14 residues. The germline V gene has CDR1 SGHVS and CDR2 FQNEAQ. CDR3 bases: TGTGCCAGCAGCTTAGAGGCAGGGAATCAGCCCCAGCATTTT. This gives the protein CASSLEAGNQPQHF.

The gene calls are TRBV7-6 and TRBJ1-4, with 12 bases aligning to TRBD1. The CDR3 has 19 amino acids. Trimming removed 1 base from V and 3 bases from J; junction bases left unmatched: 9. The V gene's germline CDR1 is SGHVS and CDR2 FNYEAQ. The CDR3 nucleotides read TGTGCCAGCAGCTTAGGGGAATGGGACAGGGGGCTTTCTAATGAAAAACTGTTTTTT. Protein sequence: CASSLGEWDRGLSNEKLFF.

The chain recombines TRBV6-1 with TRBJ1-2, with D maybe TRBD1 (6 bases). Germline lookup yields CDR1 MNHNS and CDR2 SASEGT. V was trimmed by 5 bases and J by 4 bases, leaving 17 bases between them. The CDR3 runs 15 residues. CDR3 in DNA: TGTGCCAGCAGTCCCAGCAGGGGTTCTATCTATGGCTACACCTTC. Its translation is CASSPSRGSIYGYTF.

The gene calls are TRBV21-1 and TRBJ2-7; TRBD2 is the table's D call, not checked against the DNA. TRBV21-1 is a pseudogene. This CDR3 is 16 amino acids long. CDR3 residues: CASSKVLREDSYEQYF. The CDR3 nucleotides are TGTGCCAGCAGCAAAGTGCTTCGGGAGGACTCCTACGAGCAGTACTTC.

This clone was counted once. The V and J genes are TRBV28 and TRBJ2-7; 7 nucleotides align to TRBD1. The germline V gene has CDR1 MDHEN and CDR2 SYDVKM. J lost 3 bases, V lost 6 bases, and 8 bases had no gene match. The CDR3 has 14 amino acids. The CDR3: CASRTGTDVYEQYF. The CDR3, as DNA: TGTGCCAGCAGAACCGGGACAGATGTCTACGAGCAGTACTTC.

The rearrangement uses TRBV9 and TRBJ1-1; D not resolved. This CDR3 comprises 14 residues. Germline V lookup: CDR1 SGDLS, CDR2 YYNGEE. V was shortened by 0 bases and J by 5 bases, with 11 bases between the two germline ends. The CDR3 region is CASSVDRGATEAFF. The DNA for the CDR3 is TGTGCCAGCAGCGTAGATCGGGGAGCTACTGAAGCTTTCTTT. Combining the CDR3 with reference TRBV9 and TRBJ1-1 gives the whole variable domain DSGVTQTPKHLITATGQRVTLRCSPRSGDLSVYWYQQSLDQGLQFLIQYYNGEERAKGNILERFSAQQFPDLHSELNLSSLELGDSALYFCASSVDRGATEAFFGQGTRLTVV.

This clone occurred once. This chain links TRBV19 with TRBJ1-6; 8 bases fit TRBD1. Germline CDR1 and CDR2: LNHDA and SQIVND (reference sequence). V shed 3 bases and J 10 bases; nucleotides not matched to a gene: 11. This CDR3 contains 16 residues. The CDR3: CASSMPLDRVGSPLHF. The CDR3 DNA reads as TGTGCCAGTAGTATGCCCCTGGACAGGGTTGGATCACCCCTCCACTTT.

This chain links TRBV27 with TRBJ1-1; no clear D gene. V dropped 0 bases and J dropped 4 bases, with 9 bases sitting between them. The length of the CDR3 is 14 residues. Germline-derived CDR1 and CDR2 are MNHEY and SMNVEV (reference sequence). CDR3 protein: CASSLSAEGTEAFF. CDR3 bases: TGTGCCAGCAGTTTATCCGCGGAGGGCACTGAAGCTTTCTTT.

This clone was detected only once. The V gene is TRBV28, the J gene TRBJ1-1, with unresolved D. Germline V lookup: CDR1 MDHEN, CDR2 SYDVKM. The CDR3 consists of 14 residues. The V end was cut by 7 bases, the J end by 2 bases, with 14 bases between. The CDR3 DNA reads TGTGCCAGCAATCTACGAGGCTTCAACACTGAAGCTTTCTTT. It yields the protein CASNLRGFNTEAFF.

This clone is termed medium-sized. The chain is built from TRBV5-1 and TRBJ2-1; 8 bases are a match to TRBD1. Germline CDR1 SGHRS, CDR2 YFSETQ. There are 15 residues in the CDR3. The J segment lost 2 bases and the V segment lost 4 bases, leaving 5 bases of the junction unmatched. The CDR3 is CASSPGTGPYNEQFF. CDR3 DNA: TGCGCCAGCAGCCCCGGGACAGGACCCTACAATGAGCAGTTCTTC.

The chain combines TRBV27 with TRBJ1-2; D ambiguous. Deletions cut 4 bases from V and 3 bases from J, with 9 bases between. Germline loops: CDR1 MNHEY, CDR2 SMNVEV (reference sequence). CDR3 size: 13 residues. Written as DNA, the CDR3 is TGTGCCAGCAGTTCTGGACTGCACTATGGCTACACCTTC. Encoded protein: CASSSGLHYGYTF.

The sample holds one count of this clone. The chain couples TRBV7-9 to TRBJ1-1; D remains unclear. The CDR3 runs to 12 residues. V was cut by 0 bases and J by 9 bases, with 8 bases left in between. The germline gives CDR1 SEHNR, CDR2 FQNEAQ (reference sequence). CDR3 residues: CASSLARNKAFF. Here the CDR3 DNA reads TGTGCCAGCAGCTTAGCGAGAAATAAAGCTTTCTTT.

The chain links TRBV19 to TRBJ1-5; TRBD1 is a possible D gene (6 bases). CDR3 length: 16 amino acids. Trimming shortened V by 8 bases and J by 6 bases, and 23 bases separated the two germline ends. Looked up from germline, CDR1 is LNHDA and CDR2 is SQIVND (reference sequence). The CDR3 region has the DNA TGTGCCAGTTCCCTGAGGGGTACAGGGATTGCTCAGCCCCAGCATTTT. Translation gives CASSLRGTGIAQPQHF. Supplemented by reference TRBV19 and TRBJ1-5, the full variable domain reads DGGITQSPKYLFRKEGQNVTLSCEQNLNHDAMYWYRQDPGQGLRLIYYSQIVNDFQKGDIAEGYSVSREKKESFPLTVTSAQKNPTAFYLCASSLRGTGIAQPQHFGDGTRLSIL.